Reported below is one TCR beta chain. What it binds is unknown. One junction end does not reproduce the germline sequence, and a read error may be involved. No fewer than 5.5 micrograms of total RNA were isolated from every sample. This sample is part of a study of blood T cells in healthy people across ages. Primed by a sample-barcoded 5' primer and a J-beta primer mix, a second PCR proceeded for 7 to 11 cycles. Every cDNA molecule carried a tag from a template-switch adaptor bearing 12 random nucleotides. TCRdb used MiXCR to reprocess the 5' RACE reads, holding one entry per CDR3 protein. The table has around 1,500,000 distinct CDR3 sequences, around 42% seen once. Study-level findings and limits: Investigators viewed diversity estimates from one million T cells as underestimates, the study reported. The long-lived group displayed more naive CD4+ cells, plus higher diversity, than the aged donors did.

CDR1 and CDR2 (germline): MGHDK, SYGVNS. The CDR3 consists of 13 residues. This chain connects TRBV25-1 to TRBJ2-3; D unclear. Specimen: blood. This clonotype originated in a young woman in good health. The CDR3 protein is CASSDFSTDSQYF. The CDR3 DNA sequence: TGTGCCAGCAGTGACTTTAGCACAGATTCGCAGTATTTT.